This TCR beta chain was sequenced for a study of T-cell reconstitution after alpha-beta-depleted transplantation in children. The TCRbeta library was prepared with unique molecular identifiers. TCRdb processed the PCR reads anew with MiXCR; each CDR3 protein has one entry. The sample consists of about 830,000 distinct CDR3 sequences, about 15% of them appearing once. J was trimmed by 3 bases and V by 4 bases; bases with no gene match: 4. There are 14 residues in the CDR3. Germline loops: CDR1 DFQATT, CDR2 SNEGSKA (reference sequence). Sample: PBMCs, mostly from graft donor cells, taken 360 days after TCRalphabeta/CD19-depleted stem cell transplant. The origin of this receptor is a male patient between 10 and 17 years old who had a stem cell transplant for acute lymphoblastic leukemia, so the T cells may come from the graft donor. The V call is TRBV20-1, the J call TRBJ2-1, with 9 bases fitting TRBD1. This CDR3 reads CSATRDRVYNEQFF. The DNA for the CDR3 is TGCAGTGCTACCCGGGACAGGGTCTACAATGAGCAGTTCTTC.